The sample holds a few counts of the clone carrying this T cell receptor beta chain. The antigen remains unidentified. This entry belongs to a study of beta chain features in type 1 diabetes. Study findings and constraints: The influence of HLA type on TCRB rearrangement stayed undetermined. Moderately but significantly shorter TCRB CDR3s were found in Type 1 diabetes patients in all four CD4+ subsets. VDJ junctions sequenced from type 1 diabetes patients showed fewer insertions and more deletions. The naive, central memory and Treg TCRB repertoires showed an apparent similarity that was greater among patients than among healthy donors.

Every isolated RNA sample was fully reverse transcribed, so sequencing captured expressed TCRB transcripts. TCRdb keeps only in-frame clones here, not all; method: immunoSEQ multiplex PCR. This table holds roughly 180,000 clones, about 7.8% found once. CD4+ cells of the naive, central memory, regulatory and stem cell-like memory types were sorted via CD45RO/CCR7/CD25/CD127/CD95/CD27. Trimming removed 8 bases at V and 3 bases at J, with 14 bases between. The V gene's germline CDR1 is GTSNPN and CDR2 SVGIG (reference sequence). The CDR3 consists of 12 residues. The chain couples TRBV30 to TRBJ2-7; a weak D match, TRBD1 (6 bases). This receptor was identified in a woman in her 40s with type 1 diabetes. Sequencing input: central memory CD4+ T cells from blood. The CDR3 DNA reads TGTGCCGCCTCGGACAGAAGCTACGAGCAGTACTTC. It codes for CAASDRSYEQYF. The entire variable domain, with the rest obtained from reference TRBV30 and TRBJ2-7, is as follows: SQTIHQWPATLVQPVGSPLSLECTVEGTSNPNLYWYRQAAGRGLQLLFYSVGIGQISSEVPQNLSASRPQDRQFILSSKKLLLSDSGFYLCAASDRSYEQYFGPGTRLTVT.